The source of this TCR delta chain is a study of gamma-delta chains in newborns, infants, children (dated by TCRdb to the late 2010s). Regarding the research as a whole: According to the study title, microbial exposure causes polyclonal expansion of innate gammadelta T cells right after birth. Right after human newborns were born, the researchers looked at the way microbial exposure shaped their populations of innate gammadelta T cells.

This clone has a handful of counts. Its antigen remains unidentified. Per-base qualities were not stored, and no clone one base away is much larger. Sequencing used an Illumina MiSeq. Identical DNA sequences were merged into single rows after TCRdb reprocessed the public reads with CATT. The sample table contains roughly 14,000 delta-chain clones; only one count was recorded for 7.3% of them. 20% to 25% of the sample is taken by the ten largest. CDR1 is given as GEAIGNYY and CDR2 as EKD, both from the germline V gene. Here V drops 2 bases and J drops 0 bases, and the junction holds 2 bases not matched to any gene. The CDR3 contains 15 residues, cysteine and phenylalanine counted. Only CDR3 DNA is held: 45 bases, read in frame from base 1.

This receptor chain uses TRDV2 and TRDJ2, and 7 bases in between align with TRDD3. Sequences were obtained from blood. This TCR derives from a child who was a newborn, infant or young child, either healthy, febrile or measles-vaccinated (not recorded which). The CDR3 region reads CACDKLGTLTAQLFF. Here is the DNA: TGTGCCTGTGACAAACTGGGGACTTTGACAGCACAACTCTTCTTT.